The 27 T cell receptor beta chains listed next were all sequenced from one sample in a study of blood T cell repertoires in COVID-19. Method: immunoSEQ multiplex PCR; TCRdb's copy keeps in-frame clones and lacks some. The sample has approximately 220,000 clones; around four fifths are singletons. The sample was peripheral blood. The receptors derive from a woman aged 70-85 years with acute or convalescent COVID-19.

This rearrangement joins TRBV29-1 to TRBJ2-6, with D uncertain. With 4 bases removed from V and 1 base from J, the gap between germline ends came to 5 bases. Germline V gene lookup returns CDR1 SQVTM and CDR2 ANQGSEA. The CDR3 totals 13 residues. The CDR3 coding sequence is TGCAGCGTTGCCATTTCTGGGGCCAACGTCCTGACTTTC. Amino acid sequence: CSVAISGANVLTF.

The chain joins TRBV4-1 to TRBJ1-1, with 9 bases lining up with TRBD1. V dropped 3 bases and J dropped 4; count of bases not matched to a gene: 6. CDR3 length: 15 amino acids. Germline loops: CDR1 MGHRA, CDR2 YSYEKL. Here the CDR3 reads CASSQAGTGRTEAFF. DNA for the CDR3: TGCGCCAGCAGCCAGGCCGGGACAGGGCGCACTGAAGCTTTCTTT.

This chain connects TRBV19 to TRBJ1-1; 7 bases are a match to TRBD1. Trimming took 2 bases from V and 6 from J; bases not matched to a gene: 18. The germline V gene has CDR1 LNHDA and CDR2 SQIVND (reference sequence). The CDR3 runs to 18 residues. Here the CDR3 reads CASSIRGQGRWANAEAFF. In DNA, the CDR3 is TGTGCCAGTAGTATAAGGGGGCAGGGACGGTGGGCTAACGCTGAAGCTTTCTTT.

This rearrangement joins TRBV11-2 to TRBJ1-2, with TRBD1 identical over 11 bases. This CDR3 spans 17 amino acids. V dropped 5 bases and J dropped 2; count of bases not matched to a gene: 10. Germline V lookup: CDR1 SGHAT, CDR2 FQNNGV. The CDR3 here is CASSGNVGTGGNYGYTF. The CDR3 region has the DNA TGTGCCAGCAGCGGAAATGTTGGGACAGGGGGAAACTATGGCTACACCTTC.

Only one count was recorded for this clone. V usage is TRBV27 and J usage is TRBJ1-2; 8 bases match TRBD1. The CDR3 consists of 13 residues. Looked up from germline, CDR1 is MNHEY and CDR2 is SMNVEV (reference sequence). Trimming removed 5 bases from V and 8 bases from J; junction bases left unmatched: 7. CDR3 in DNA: TGTGCCAGCAGTCCAACAACAGGGGGGGGCTACACCTTC. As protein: CASSPTTGGGYTF.

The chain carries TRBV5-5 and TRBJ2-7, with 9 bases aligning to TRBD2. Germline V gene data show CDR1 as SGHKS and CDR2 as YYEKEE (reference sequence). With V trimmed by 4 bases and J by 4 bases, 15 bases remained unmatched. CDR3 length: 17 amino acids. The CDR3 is CASSRSLASGAVYEQYF. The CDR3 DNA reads TGTGCCAGCAGCCGCTCCCTTGCTAGCGGGGCTGTATACGAGCAGTACTTC.

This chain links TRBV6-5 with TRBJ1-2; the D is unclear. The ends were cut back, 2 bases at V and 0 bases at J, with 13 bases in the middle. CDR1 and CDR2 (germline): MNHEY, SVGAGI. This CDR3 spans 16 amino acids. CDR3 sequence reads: CASSYTELNPNYGYTF. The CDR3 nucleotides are TGTGCCAGCAGTTACACGGAGCTAAACCCTAACTATGGCTACACCTTC.

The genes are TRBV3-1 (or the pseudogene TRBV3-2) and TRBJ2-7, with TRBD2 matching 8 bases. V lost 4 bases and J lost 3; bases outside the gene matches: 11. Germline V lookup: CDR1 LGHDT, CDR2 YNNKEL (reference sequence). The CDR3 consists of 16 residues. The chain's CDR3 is CASSPYRDGGDYEQYF. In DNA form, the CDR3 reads TGTGCCAGCAGCCCCTATCGGGACGGGGGGGACTACGAGCAGTACTTC.

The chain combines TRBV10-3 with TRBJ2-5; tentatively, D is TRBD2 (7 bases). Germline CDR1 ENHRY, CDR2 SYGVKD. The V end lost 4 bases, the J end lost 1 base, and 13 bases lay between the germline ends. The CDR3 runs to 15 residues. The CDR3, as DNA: TGTGCCATCAGTGCGACGGGGGGCCCCCAAGAGACCCAGTACTTC. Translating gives CAISATGGPQETQYF.

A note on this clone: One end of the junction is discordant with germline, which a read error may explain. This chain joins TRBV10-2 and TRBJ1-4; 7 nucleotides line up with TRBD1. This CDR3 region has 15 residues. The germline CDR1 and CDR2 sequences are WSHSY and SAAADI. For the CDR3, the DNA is TGCACCAGCAGTCCGAGGGGGCGCAGTAATGAAAAACTGTTTTTT. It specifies CTSSPRGRSNEKLFF.

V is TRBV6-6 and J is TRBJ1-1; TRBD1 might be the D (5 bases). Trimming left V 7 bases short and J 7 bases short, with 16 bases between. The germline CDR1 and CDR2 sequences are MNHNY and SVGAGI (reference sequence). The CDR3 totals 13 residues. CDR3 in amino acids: CASIIQGGFEAFF. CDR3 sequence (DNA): TGTGCCAGCATCATCCAGGGAGGCTTTGAAGCTTTCTTT.

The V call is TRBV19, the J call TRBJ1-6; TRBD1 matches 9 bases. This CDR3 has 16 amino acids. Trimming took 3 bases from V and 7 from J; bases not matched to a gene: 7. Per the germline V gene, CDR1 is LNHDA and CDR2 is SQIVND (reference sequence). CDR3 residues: CASSIQGDRVNSPLHF. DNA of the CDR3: TGTGCCAGTAGTATTCAGGGGGACAGGGTAAATTCACCCCTCCACTTT.

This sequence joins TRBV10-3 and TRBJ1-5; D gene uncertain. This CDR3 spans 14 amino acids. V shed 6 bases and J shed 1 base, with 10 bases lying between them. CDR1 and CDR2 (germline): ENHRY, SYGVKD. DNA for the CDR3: TGTGCCATCAGAGACGGAGTAAGCAATCAGCCCCAGCATTTT. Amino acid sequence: CAIRDGVSNQPQHF.

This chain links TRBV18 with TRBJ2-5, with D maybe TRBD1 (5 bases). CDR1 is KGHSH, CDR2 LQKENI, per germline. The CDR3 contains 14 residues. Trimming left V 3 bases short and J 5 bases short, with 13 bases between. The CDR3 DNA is TGTGCCAGCTCACCGAAGGACAATGGCGAGACCCAGTACTTC. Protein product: CASSPKDNGETQYF.

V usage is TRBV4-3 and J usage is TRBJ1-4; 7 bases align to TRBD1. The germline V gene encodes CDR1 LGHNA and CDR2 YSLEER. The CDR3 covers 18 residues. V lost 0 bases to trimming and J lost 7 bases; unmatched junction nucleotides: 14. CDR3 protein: CASSQDLPGTAGGEKLFF. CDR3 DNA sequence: TGCGCCAGCAGCCAAGATCTCCCCGGGACAGCCGGGGGTGAAAAACTGTTTTTT.

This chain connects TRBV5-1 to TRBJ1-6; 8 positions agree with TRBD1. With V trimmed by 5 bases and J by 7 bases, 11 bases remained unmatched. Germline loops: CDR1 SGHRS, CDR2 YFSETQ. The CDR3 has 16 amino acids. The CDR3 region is CASRLGTGRTNSPLHF. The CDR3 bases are TGCGCCAGCAGGCTCGGGACAGGTCGTACCAATTCACCCCTCCACTTT.

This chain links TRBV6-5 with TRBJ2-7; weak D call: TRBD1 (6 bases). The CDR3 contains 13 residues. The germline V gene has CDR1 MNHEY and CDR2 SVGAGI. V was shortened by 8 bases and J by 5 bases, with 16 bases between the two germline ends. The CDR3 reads CASQPGQPDEQYF. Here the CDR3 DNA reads TGTGCCAGCCAACCAGGACAGCCTGACGAGCAGTACTTC.

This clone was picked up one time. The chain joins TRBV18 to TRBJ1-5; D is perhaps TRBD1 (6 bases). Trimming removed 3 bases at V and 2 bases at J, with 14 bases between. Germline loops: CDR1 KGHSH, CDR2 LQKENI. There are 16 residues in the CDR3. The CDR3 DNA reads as TGTGCCAGCTCACCGCAGAACAGGGCTGGCAATCAGCCCCAGCATTTT. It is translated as CASSPQNRAGNQPQHF.

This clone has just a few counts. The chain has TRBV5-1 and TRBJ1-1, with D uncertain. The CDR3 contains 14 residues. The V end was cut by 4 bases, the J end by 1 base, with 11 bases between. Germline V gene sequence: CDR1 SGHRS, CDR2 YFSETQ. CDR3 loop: CASSQQTKNTEAFF. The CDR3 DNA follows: TGCGCCAGCAGCCAACAAACTAAGAACACTGAAGCTTTCTTT.

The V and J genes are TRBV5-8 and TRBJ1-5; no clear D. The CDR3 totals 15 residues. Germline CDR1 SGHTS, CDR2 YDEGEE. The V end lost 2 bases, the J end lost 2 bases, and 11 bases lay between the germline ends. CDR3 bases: TGTGCCAGCAGCTTCTTGATTGCGGGCAATCAGCCCCAGCATTTT. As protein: CASSFLIAGNQPQHF.

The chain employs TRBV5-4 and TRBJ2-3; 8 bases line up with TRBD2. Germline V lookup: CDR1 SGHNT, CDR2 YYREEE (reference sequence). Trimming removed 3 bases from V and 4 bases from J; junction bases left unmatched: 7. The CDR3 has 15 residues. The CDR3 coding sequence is TGTGCCAGCAGCTCGGGGGGGAAGATAGCAGATACGCAGTATTTT. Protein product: CASSSGGKIADTQYF.

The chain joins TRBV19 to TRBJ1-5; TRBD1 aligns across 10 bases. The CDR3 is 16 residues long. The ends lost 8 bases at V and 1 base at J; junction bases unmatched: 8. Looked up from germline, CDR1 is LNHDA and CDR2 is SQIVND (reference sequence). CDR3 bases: TGTGCCAGTTTAGACAGGGGGCTGGGGAGCAATCAGCCCCAGCATTTT. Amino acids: CASLDRGLGSNQPQHF.

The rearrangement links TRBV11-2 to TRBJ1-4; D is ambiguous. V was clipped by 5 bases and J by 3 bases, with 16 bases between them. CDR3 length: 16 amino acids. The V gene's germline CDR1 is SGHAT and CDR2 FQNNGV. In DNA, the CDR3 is TGTGCCAGCAGCCCGAAGGACGGACTAGCTAATGAAAAACTGTTTTTT. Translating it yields CASSPKDGLANEKLFF.

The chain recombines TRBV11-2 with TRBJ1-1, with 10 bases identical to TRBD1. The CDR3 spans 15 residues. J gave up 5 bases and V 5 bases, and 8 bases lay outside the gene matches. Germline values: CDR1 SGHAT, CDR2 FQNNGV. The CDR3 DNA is TGTGCCAGCAGCGGACAGGGGGAAATTTGGACTGAAGCTTTCTTT. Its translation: CASSGQGEIWTEAFF. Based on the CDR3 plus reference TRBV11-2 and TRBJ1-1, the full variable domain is EAGVAQSPRYKIIEKRQSVAFWCNPISGHATLYWYQQILGQGPKLLIQFQNNGVVDDSQLPKDRFSAERLKGVDSTLKIQPAKLEDSAVYLCASSGQGEIWTEAFFGQGTRLTVV.

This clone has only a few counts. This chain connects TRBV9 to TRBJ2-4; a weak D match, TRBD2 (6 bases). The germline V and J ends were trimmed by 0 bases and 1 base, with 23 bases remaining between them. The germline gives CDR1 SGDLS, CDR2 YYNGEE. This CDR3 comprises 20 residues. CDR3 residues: CASSVVVGGKLVSAKNIQYF. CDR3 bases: TGTGCCAGCAGCGTAGTTGTTGGAGGGAAGTTGGTCTCGGCCAAAAACATTCAGTACTTC.

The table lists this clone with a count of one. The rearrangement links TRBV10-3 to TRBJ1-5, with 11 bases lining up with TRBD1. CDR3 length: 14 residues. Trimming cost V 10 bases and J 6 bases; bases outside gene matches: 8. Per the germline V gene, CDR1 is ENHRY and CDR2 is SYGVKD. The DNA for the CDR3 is TGTGCCACGACGGACAGGGGGCAAGGTCAGCCCCAGCATTTT. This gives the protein CATTDRGQGQPQHF.

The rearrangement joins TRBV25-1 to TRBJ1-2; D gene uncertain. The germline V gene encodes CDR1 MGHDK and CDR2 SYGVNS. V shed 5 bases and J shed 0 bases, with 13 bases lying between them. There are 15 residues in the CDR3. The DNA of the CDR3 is TGTGCCAGCAGTCCAGAGATCGGGGCTAACTATGGCTACACCTTC. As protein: CASSPEIGANYGYTF.